The next 11 T cell receptor beta chains were all read from a single sample in a study of blood T cell repertoires in COVID-19. Using immunoSEQ multiplex PCR, the repertoire was profiled, and TCRdb retains in-frame clones only, with some absent. The data contain 100,000 or so clones, around 80% of them seen just once; the ten biggest clones take up around a sixth. Sample: peripheral blood. The origin of the receptors is a man aged 80 or over with acute or convalescent COVID-19.

The chain recombines TRBV7-2 with TRBJ1-2; D unresolved. Germline CDR1 is SGHTA and CDR2 is FQGNSA. The CDR3 has 13 amino acids. Trimming stripped 1 base from V and 8 bases from J, with 11 bases between. The CDR3 sequence is CASSLVVAAGYTF. For the CDR3, the DNA is TGTGCCAGCAGCTTAGTAGTGGCGGCGGGCTACACCTTC.

The chain is built from TRBV15 and TRBJ2-7; D gene ambiguous. Per the germline V gene, CDR1 is LNHNV and CDR2 is YYDKDF (reference sequence). The CDR3 contains 15 residues. With 1 base removed from V and 6 bases from J, the gap between germline ends came to 16 bases. The CDR3 spells CATSRGTGYQAEQYF. The CDR3 DNA follows: TGTGCCACCAGCAGAGGTACTGGGTATCAGGCCGAGCAGTACTTC. Complete variable domain (other parts from reference TRBV15 and TRBJ2-7): DAMVIQNPRYQVTQFGKPVTLSCSQTLNHNVMYWYQQKSSQAPKLLFHYYDKDFNNEADTPDNFQSRRPNTSFCFLDIRSPGLGDTAMYLCATSRGTGYQAEQYFGPGTRLTVT.

This clone was counted once. The chain has TRBV28 and TRBJ1-1, with D tentatively TRBD1 (5 bases). Germline CDR1 MDHEN, CDR2 SYDVKM. Deletions cut 2 bases from V and 6 bases from J, with 13 bases between. The CDR3 is 14 residues long. CDR3 bases: TGTGCCAGCAGTTTAAGCCCAGGGAGGCCTGAAGCTTTCTTT. It specifies CASSLSPGRPEAFF.

This chain joins TRBV19 and TRBJ1-1; D remains unclear. The CDR3 loop spans 15 amino acids. Germline V lookup: CDR1 LNHDA, CDR2 SQIVND (reference sequence). The V end lost 3 bases, the J end lost 2 bases, and 13 bases lay between the germline ends. The CDR3 bases are TGTGCCAGTAGTATCCGGGCGGGCAGTAACACTGAAGCTTTCTTT. Translation gives CASSIRAGSNTEAFF.

This chain links TRBV7-9 with TRBJ1-4, with D possibly TRBD1 on 5 matching bases. Germline CDR1 is SEHNR and CDR2 is FQNEAQ (reference sequence). The CDR3 spans 14 residues. V lost 4 bases and J lost 1, with 7 bases in between. In nucleotides, the CDR3 is TGTGCCAGCAGCTATGACAGAACTAATGAAAAACTGTTTTTT. This gives the protein CASSYDRTNEKLFF.

The chain combines TRBV9 with TRBJ2-7, with D possibly being TRBD2 (6 bases). Germline V gene data show CDR1 as SGDLS and CDR2 as YYNGEE. V lost 0 bases to trimming and J lost 6 bases, with 16 bases between them. The CDR3 extends over 15 amino acids. The CDR3 DNA reads TGTGCCAGCAGCGTAGAAGGAGGGACTGTCTCCGAGCAGTACTTC. Translating it yields CASSVEGGTVSEQYF. Full variable domain (missing parts from reference TRBV9 and TRBJ2-7): DSGVTQTPKHLITATGQRVTLRCSPRSGDLSVYWYQQSLDQGLQFLIQYYNGEERAKGNILERFSAQQFPDLHSELNLSSLELGDSALYFCASSVEGGTVSEQYFGPGTRLTVT.

This rearrangement joins TRBV6-2 or TRBV6-3 to TRBJ2-5; 7 bases map to TRBD1. Germline assignment: CDR1 MNHEY and CDR2 SVGEGT. V dropped 4 bases and J dropped 2; count of bases not matched to a gene: 4. The CDR3 sequence is 14 residues long. In DNA form, the CDR3 reads TGTGCCAGCAGTTCCGGGACAGTACAAGAGACCCAGTACTTC. It translates to CASSSGTVQETQYF.

The CDR3 region is CASSSGQGHGYTF. For the CDR3, the DNA is TGTGCCAGCAGTTCGGGACAGGGGCATGGCTACACCTTC. The chain couples TRBV27 to TRBJ1-2; the match to TRBD1 covers 10 bases. CDR1 is MNHEY and CDR2 is SMNVEV in the germline V gene (reference sequence). This CDR3 region has 13 residues. V was pared by 4 bases and J by 6 bases, with 2 bases of the junction left unmatched.

The chain's CDR3 is CASSLIPGTGVETQYF. The CDR3 DNA follows: TGCGCCAGCAGCTTGATCCCCGGGACAGGGGTCGAGACCCAGTACTTC. The V and J genes are TRBV5-1 and TRBJ2-5; TRBD1 matches 10 bases. Germline V lookup: CDR1 SGHRS, CDR2 YFSETQ. This CDR3 is 16 amino acids long. After removal of 1 base from V and 5 bases from J, the junction contained 8 bases not matched to a gene. The complete variable domain, with remaining parts taken from reference TRBV5-1 and TRBJ2-5, reads KAGVTQTPRYLIKTRGQQVTLSCSPISGHRSVSWYQQTPGQGLQFLFEYFSETQRNKGNFPGRFSGRQFSNSRSEMNVSTLELGDSALYLCASSLIPGTGVETQYFGPGTRLLVL.

The chain combines TRBV11-2 with TRBJ2-7; TRBD1 aligns across 7 bases. The germline V gene has CDR1 SGHAT and CDR2 FQNNGV. The V segment lost 3 bases and the J segment 4 bases; nucleotides outside the gene matches: 15. This CDR3 region has 17 residues. The CDR3 DNA reads TGTGCCAGCAGCTTGGCGGCAGGGGGTGTCCAACGTTACGAGCAGTACTTC. This gives the protein CASSLAAGGVQRYEQYF.

CDR3 nucleotide sequence: TGTGCCAGCAGTGTATATTCGTCCCCACCCCTCCACTTT. Protein product: CASSVYSSPPLHF. The J gene is TRBJ1-6, the V gene TRBV25-1; no definite D call. V was shortened by 4 bases and J by 11 bases, with 12 bases between the two germline ends. Per the germline V gene, CDR1 is MGHDK and CDR2 is SYGVNS. This CDR3 comprises 13 residues.